Listed here is a single T cell receptor (beta chain). This entry belongs to a study of blood T cell repertoires in COVID-19. Overall study context: PBMCs, B-cell-depleted T cells, or T cells were the source of the cDNA or gDNA that made up the material.

Original data processing: For nucleated cells, counts were estimated from reference gene primer amplification. The table came from immunoSEQ multiplex PCR; TCRdb's copy has only in-frame clones and leaves some out. The V and J calls and clone size were taken over from that table, and D and trimming were inferred from the DNA. The table shows 150,000 or so clones, with 88% occurring only once. The CDR3 contains 13 residues. V lost 8 bases to trimming and J lost 5 bases, with 15 bases between them. The chain couples TRBV12-3 or TRBV12-4 to TRBJ1-2, with D possibly matching TRBD1 (6 bases). The clonotype originates from a man in his sixties with acute or convalescent COVID-19. Sequenced material: peripheral blood. In nucleotides, the CDR3 is TGTGCCAGCCAGGACAGCCCCCTATATGGCTACACCTTC. Protein product: CASQDSPLYGYTF.